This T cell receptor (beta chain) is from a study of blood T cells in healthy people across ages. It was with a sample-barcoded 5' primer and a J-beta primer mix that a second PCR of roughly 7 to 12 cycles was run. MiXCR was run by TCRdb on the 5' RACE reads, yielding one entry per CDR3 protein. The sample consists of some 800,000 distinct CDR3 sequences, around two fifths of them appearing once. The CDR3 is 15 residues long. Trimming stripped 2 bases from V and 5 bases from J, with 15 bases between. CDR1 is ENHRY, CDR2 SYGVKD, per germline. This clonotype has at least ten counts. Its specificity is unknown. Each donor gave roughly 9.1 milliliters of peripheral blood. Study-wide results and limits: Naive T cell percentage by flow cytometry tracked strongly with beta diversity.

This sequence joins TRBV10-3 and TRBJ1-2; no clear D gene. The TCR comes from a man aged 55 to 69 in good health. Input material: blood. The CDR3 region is CAISETTAARYGYTF. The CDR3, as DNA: TGTGCCATCAGTGAGACGACGGCCGCTCGTTATGGCTACACCTTC.